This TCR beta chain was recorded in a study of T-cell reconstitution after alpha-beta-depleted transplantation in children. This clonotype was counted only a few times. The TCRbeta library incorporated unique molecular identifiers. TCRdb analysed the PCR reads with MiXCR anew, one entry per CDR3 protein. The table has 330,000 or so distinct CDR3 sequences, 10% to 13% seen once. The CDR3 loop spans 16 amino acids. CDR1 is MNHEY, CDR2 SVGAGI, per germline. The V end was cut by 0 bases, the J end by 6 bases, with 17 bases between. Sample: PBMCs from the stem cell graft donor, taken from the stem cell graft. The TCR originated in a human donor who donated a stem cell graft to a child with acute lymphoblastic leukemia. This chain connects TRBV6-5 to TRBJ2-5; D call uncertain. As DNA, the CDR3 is TGTGCCAGCAGTTACTCGTCAGATACCCAATTAAAGACCCAGTACTTC. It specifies CASSYSSDTQLKTQYF.